The present TCR beta chain was sequenced within a study of early T cells in non-severe SARS-CoV-2 infection. The overall study: With bulk RNA from unsorted whole blood as input, sequencing yielded unpaired chains.

Study conclusions and caveats: VDJdb-based annotation leaned toward anti-spike CD8 responses and missed private and CD4 specificities.

This clonotype occurred many times. The target antigen is unknown. The CDR3 extends over 15 amino acids. The V segment lost 5 bases and the J segment 8 bases; nucleotides outside the gene matches: 10. CDR1 is SGHVS and CDR2 is FQNEAQ in the germline V gene. Individual cDNA molecules were tagged with unique molecular identifiers, the study reported. TCRdb independently ran MiXCR on the 5' RACE reads; one entry per CDR3 protein. The sample holds 53,000 or so distinct CDR3 sequences, about 12% seen once. The source material was whole blood, sampled at baseline. The chain joins TRBV7-8 to TRBJ2-3; 10 bases are a match to TRBD2. The receptor comes from an adult who was a healthcare worker with PCR-confirmed SARS-CoV-2 infection or an uninfected control (not recorded which). CDR3 protein: CASSRTQAGGSTQYF. The CDR3 nucleotides are TGTGCCAGCAGCCGGACTCAAGCGGGAGGGAGTACGCAGTATTTT.